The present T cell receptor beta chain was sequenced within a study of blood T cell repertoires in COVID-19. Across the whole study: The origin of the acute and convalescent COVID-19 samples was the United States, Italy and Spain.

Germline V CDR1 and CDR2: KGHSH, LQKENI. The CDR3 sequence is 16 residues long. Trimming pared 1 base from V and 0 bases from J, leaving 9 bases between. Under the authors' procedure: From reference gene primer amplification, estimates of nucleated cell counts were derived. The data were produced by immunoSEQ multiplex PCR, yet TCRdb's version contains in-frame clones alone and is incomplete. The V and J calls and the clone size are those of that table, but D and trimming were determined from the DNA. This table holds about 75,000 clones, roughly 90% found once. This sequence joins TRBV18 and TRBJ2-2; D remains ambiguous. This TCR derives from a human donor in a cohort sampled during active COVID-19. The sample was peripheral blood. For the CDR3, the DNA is TGTGCCAGCTCACCACGGCAGGCCGCGAACACCGGGGAGCTGTTTTTT. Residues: CASSPRQAANTGELFF.